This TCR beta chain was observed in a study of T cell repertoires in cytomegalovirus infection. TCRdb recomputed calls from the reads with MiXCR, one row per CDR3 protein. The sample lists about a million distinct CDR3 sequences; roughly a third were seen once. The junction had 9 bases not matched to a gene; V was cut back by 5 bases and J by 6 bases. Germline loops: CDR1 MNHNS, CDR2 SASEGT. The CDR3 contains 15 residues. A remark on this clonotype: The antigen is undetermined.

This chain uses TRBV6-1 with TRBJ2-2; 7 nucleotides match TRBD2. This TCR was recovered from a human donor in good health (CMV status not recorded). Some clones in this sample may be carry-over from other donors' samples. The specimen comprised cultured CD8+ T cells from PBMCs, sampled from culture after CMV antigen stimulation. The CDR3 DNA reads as TGTGCCAGCAGTCCCGGACTAGACCGGGCCGGGGAGCTGTTTTTT. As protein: CASSPGLDRAGELFF.